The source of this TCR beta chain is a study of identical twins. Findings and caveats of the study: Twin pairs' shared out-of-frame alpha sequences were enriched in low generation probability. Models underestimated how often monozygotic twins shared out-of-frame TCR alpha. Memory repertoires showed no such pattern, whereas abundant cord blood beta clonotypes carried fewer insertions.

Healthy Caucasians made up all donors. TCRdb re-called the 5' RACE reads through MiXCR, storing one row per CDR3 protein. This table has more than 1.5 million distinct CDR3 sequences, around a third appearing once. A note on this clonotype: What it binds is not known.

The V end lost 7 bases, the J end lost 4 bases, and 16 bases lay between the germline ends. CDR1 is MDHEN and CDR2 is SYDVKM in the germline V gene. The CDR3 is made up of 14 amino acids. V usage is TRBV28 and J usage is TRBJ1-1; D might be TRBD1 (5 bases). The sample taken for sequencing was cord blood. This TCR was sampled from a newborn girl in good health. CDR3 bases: TGTGCCAGCACTTTCCCAGGGCGCGGCACTGAAGCTTTCTTT. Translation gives CASTFPGRGTEAFF.